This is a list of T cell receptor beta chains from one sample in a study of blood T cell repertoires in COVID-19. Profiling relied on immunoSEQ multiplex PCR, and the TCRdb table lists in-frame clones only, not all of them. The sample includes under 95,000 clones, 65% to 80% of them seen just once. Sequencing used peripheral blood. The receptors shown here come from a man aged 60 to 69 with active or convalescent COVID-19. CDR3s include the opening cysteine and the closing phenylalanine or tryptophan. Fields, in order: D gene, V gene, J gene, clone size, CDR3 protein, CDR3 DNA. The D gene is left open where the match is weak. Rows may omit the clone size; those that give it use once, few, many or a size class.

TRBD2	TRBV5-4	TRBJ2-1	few	CASSSTTLAGGQYNEQFF	TGTGCCAGCAGCTCGACCACCTTAGCGGGGGGGCAGTACAATGAGCAGTTCTTC
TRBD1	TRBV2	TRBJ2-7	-	CASKGQGASYEQYF	TGTGCCAGCAAAGGACAGGGGGCTTCCTACGAGCAGTACTTC
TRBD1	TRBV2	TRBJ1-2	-	CASSEDRATYGYTF	TGTGCCAGCAGCGAGGACAGGGCAACCTATGGCTACACCTTC
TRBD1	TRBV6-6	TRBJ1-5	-	CASDPGQANQPQHF	TGTGCCAGTGATCCCGGACAGGCTAATCAGCCCCAGCATTTT
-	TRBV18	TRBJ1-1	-	CASSVRTGNTEAFF	TGTGCCAGCTCAGTCCGGACGGGAAACACTGAAGCTTTCTTT
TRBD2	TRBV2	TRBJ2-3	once	CASTVASGGPPGTDTQYF	TGTGCCAGCACAGTTGCTAGCGGGGGGCCCCCTGGGACAGATACGCAGTATTTT
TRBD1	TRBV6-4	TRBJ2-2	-	CASRRTGLDTGELFF	TGTGCCAGCAGACGGACAGGGTTAGATACCGGGGAGCTGTTTTTT
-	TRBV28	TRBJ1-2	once	CASSLSPPRDGYTF	TGTGCCAGCAGCCTAAGCCCTCCCAGGGATGGCTACACCTTC
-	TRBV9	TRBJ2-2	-	CASSAWGANTGELFF	TGTGCCAGCAGCGCCTGGGGAGCGAACACCGGGGAGCTGTTTTTT
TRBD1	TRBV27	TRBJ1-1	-	CASSKGQAGYTEAFF	TGTGCCAGCAGTAAGGGACAGGCCGGGTACACTGAAGCTTTCTTT
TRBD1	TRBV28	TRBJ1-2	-	CASSSGQGVFASMRYTF	TGTGCCAGCAGTTCGGGACAGGGGGTTTTTGCGTCTATGAGGTACACCTTC
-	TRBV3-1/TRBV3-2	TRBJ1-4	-	CASSRNPGSDEKLFF	TGTGCCAGCAGCCGCAACCCAGGCTCAGATGAAAAACTGTTTTTT
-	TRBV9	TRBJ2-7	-	CASSVQGSGYEQYF	TGTGCCAGCAGCGTACAGGGTTCTGGGTACGAGCAGTACTTC
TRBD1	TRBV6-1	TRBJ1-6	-	CASSEGTGITPLHF	TGTGCCAGCAGTGAGGGGACAGGGATAACACCCCTCCACTTT
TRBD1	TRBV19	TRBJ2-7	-	CASSIAGQAYEQYF	TGTGCCAGTAGTATAGCCGGACAGGCCTACGAGCAGTACTTC
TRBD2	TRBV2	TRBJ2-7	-	CASSPRGGSSYEQYF	TGTGCCAGCAGTCCGCGGGGGGGGAGCTCCTACGAGCAGTACTTC
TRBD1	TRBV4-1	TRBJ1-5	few	CASSQEGQGAIDNQPQHF	TGCGCCAGCAGCCAGGAAGGACAGGGGGCGATTGACAATCAGCCCCAGCATTTT
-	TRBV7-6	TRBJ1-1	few	CASSQRGQTNTEAFF	TGTGCCAGCAGCCAACGCGGACAGACGAACACTGAAGCTTTCTTT
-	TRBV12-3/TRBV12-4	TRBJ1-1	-	CASSFSPGAEAFF	TGTGCCAGCAGTTTCAGTCCAGGCGCTGAAGCTTTCTTT
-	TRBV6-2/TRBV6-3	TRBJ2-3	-	CASSRSLPTDTQYF	TGTGCCAGCAGCCGTAGTCTCCCCACAGATACGCAGTATTTT